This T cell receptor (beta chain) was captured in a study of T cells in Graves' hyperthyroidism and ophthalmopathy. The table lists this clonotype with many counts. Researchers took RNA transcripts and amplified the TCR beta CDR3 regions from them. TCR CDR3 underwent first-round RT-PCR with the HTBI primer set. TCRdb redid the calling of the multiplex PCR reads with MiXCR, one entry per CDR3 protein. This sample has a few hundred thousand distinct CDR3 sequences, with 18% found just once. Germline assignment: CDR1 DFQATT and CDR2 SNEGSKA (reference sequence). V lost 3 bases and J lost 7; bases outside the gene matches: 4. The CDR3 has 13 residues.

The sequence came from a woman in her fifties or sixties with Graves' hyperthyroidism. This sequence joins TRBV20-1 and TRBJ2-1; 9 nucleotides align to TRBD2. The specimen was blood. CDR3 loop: CSARISGGNEQFF. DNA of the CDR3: TGCAGTGCTAGGATTAGCGGGGGTAATGAGCAGTTCTTC.